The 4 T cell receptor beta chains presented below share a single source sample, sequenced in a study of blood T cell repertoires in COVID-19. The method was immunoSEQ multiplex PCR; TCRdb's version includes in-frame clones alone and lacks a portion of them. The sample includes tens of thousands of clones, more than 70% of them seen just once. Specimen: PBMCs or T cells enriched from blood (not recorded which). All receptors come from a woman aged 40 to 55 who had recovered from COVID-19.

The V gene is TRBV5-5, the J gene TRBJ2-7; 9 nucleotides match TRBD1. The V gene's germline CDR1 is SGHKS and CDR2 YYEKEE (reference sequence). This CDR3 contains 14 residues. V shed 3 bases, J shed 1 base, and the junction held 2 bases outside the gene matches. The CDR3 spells CASSSGTGSYEQYF. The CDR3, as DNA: TGTGCCAGCAGCTCCGGGACAGGGTCCTACGAGCAGTACTTC.

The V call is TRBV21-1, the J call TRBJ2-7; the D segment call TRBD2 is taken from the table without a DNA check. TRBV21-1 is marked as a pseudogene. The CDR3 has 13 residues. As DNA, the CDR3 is TGTGCCACCCTGGGGGGGGTCGCCTACGAGCAGTACTTC. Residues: CATLGGVAYEQYF.

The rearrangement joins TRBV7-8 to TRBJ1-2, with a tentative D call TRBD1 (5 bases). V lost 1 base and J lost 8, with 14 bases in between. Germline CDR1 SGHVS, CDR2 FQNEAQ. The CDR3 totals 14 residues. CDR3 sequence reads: CASSLDTDIYGYTF. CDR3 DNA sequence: TGTGCCAGCAGCTTAGACACGGACATCTACGGCTACACCTTC.

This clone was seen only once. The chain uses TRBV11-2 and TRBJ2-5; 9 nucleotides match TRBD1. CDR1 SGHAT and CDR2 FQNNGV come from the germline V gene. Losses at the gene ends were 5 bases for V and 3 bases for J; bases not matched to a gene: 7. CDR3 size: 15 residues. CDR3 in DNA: TGTGCCAGCAGCCTCAACAGGGGGCGCAAAGAGACCCAGTACTTC. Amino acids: CASSLNRGRKETQYF. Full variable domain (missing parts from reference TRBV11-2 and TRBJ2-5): EAGVAQSPRYKIIEKRQSVAFWCNPISGHATLYWYQQILGQGPKLLIQFQNNGVVDDSQLPKDRFSAERLKGVDSTLKIQPAKLEDSAVYLCASSLNRGRKETQYFGPGTRLLVL.